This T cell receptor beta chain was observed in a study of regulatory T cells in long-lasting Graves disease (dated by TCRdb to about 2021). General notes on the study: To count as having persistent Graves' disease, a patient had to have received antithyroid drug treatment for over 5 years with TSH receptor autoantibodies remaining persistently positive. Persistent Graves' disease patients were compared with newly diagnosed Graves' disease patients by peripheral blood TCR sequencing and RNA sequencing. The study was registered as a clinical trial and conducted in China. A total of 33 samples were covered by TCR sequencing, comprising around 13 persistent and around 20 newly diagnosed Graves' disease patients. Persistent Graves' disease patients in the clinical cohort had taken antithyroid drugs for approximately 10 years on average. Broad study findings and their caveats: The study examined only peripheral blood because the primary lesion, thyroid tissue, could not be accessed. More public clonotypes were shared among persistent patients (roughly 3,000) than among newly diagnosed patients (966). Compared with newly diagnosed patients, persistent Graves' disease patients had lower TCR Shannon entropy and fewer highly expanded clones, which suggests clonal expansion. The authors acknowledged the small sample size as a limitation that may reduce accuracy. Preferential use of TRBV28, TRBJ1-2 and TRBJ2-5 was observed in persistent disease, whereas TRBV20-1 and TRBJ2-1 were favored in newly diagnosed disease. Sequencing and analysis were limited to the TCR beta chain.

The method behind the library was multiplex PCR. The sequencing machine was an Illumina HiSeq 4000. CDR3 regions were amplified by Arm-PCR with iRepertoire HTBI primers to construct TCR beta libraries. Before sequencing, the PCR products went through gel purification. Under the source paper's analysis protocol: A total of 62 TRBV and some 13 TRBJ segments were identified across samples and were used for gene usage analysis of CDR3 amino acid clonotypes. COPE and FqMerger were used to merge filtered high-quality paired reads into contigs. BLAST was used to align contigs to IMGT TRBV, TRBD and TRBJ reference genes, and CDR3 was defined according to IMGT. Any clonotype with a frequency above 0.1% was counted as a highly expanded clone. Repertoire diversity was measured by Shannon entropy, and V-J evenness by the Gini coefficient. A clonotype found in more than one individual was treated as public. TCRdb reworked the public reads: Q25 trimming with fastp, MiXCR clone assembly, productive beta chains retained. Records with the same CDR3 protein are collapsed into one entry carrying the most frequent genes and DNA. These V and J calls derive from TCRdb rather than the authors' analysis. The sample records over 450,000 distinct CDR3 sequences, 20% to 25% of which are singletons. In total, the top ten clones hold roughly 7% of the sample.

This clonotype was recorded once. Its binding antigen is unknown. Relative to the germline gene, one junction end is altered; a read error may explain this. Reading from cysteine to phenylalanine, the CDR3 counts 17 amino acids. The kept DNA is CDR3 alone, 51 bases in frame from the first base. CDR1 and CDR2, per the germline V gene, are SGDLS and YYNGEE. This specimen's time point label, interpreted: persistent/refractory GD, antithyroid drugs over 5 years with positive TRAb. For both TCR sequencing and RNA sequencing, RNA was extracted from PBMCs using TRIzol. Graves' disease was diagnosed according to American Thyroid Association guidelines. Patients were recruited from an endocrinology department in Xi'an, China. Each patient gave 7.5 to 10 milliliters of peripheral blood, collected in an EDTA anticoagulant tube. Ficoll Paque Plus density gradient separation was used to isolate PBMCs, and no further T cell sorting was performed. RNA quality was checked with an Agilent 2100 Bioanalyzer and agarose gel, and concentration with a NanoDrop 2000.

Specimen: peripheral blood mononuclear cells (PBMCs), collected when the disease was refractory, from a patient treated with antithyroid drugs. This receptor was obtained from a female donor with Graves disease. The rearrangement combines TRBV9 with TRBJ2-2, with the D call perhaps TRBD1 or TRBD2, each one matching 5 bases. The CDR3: CASSTPLGTPNTEELFF. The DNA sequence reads TGTGCCAGCAGCACTCCTTTGGGGACCCCGAACACCGAGGAGCTGTTTTTT.